A selection of T cell receptor beta chains follows, all from one sample in a study of CD8+ T cells in alopecia areata. Profiling relied on immunoSEQ multiplex PCR, and the TCRdb table lists in-frame clones only, not all of them. This table holds about 140,000 clones, 86% found once. The sample here was CD8+ T cells sorted from blood, taken at week 4, from a patient treated with tofacitinib. The source of these receptors is a human donor with alopecia areata. Both conserved end residues are part of each CDR3. A D gene is named only where the DNA matches it firmly. Rows may omit the clone size; those that give it use once, few, many or a size class.

V: TRBV6-1
D: NA
J: TRBJ2-3
size: NA
DNA: TGTGCCAGCAGTGAAGCAGGGACCACAGATACGCAGTATTTT
CDR3: CASSEAGTTDTQYF

V: TRBV2
D: TRBD2
J: TRBJ2-3
size: NA
DNA: TGTGCCAGCAGTGAACCACCGGGACTAAAGTATTTT
CDR3: CASSEPPGLKYF

V: TRBV4-1
D: NA
J: TRBJ2-2
size: NA
DNA: TGCGCCAGCAGCCAAGGCCGTACGGAGCGAACCGGGGAGCTGTTTTTT
CDR3: CASSQGRTERTGELFF

V: TRBV4-2
D: NA
J: TRBJ1-6
size: NA
DNA: TGTGCCAGCAGCCAAGATTCGGCGGTCTATAATTCACCCCTCCACTTT
CDR3: CASSQDSAVYNSPLHF

V: TRBV30
D: TRBD2
J: TRBJ2-1
size: NA
DNA: TGTGCCTGGAGTGGGCTAGCGGGAGGGTCGGCCTACAATGAGCAGTTCTTC
CDR3: CAWSGLAGGSAYNEQFF

V: TRBV30
D: NA
J: TRBJ1-1
size: NA
DNA: TGTGCCTGGAGTGTACTAGAGGGATGGACTGAAGCTTTCTTT
CDR3: CAWSVLEGWTEAFF

V: TRBV29-1
D: NA
J: TRBJ1-2
size: NA
DNA: TGCAGCGTTGAACCGGGGGGCGGCTATGGCTACACCTTC
CDR3: CSVEPGGGYGYTF

V: TRBV5-1
D: NA
J: TRBJ2-3
size: NA
DNA: TGCGCCAGCAGCTTGTGGCGCGAAACAGATACGCAGTATTTT
CDR3: CASSLWRETDTQYF

V: TRBV5-6
D: NA
J: TRBJ2-3
size: NA
DNA: TGTGCCAGCAGCTTGGCCAGTGGGGGCTCGGCAGATACGCAGTATTTT
CDR3: CASSLASGGSADTQYF

V: TRBV13
D: NA
J: TRBJ1-5
size: NA
DNA: TGTGCCAGCAGCGCGGGCAATCAGCCCCAGCATTTT
CDR3: CASSAGNQPQHF

V: TRBV7-9
D: NA
J: TRBJ2-1
size: NA
DNA: TGTGCCAGCAGAGCCGGGGCGAACAATGAGCAGTTCTTC
CDR3: CASRAGANNEQFF

V: TRBV7-9
D: NA
J: TRBJ2-7
size: NA
DNA: TGTGCCAGCAGCTTGGGTACCACGGGGAGCTCCTACGAGCAGTACTTC
CDR3: CASSLGTTGSSYEQYF

V: TRBV30
D: NA
J: TRBJ2-2
size: NA
DNA: TGTGCCTGGAGAGGGCCGGACACCGGGGAGCTGTTTTTT
CDR3: CAWRGPDTGELFF

V: TRBV10-2
D: TRBD1
J: TRBJ2-7
size: NA
DNA: TGCGCCAGCAGTGGGACAGGGGGTCGTGAGCAGTACTTC
CDR3: CASSGTGGREQYF

V: TRBV2
D: NA
J: TRBJ2-1
size: NA
DNA: TGTGCCAGCAAGATAGGTGGGAATGAGCAGTTCTTC
CDR3: CASKIGGNEQFF

V: TRBV7-9
D: NA
J: TRBJ2-1
size: NA
DNA: TGTGCCAGCCACACTCCGGGCCATGAGCAGTTCTTC
CDR3: CASHTPGHEQFF

V: TRBV27
D: TRBD2
J: TRBJ2-2
size: NA
DNA: TGTGCCACCCAGCGGGGTAGCACCGGGGAGCTGTTTTTT
CDR3: CATQRGSTGELFF

V: TRBV6-1
D: TRBD2
J: TRBJ2-3
size: NA
DNA: TGTGCCAGCAGGACGACTAGCGGGGGAGATACGCAGTATTTT
CDR3: CASRTTSGGDTQYF

V: TRBV29-1
D: NA
J: TRBJ2-1
size: once
DNA: TGCAGCGTATTAACAGGTACCTACAATGAGCAGTTCTTC
CDR3: CSVLTGTYNEQFF

V: TRBV7-2
D: TRBD1
J: TRBJ1-1
size: NA
DNA: TGTGCCAGCAGCAACCGGGACAGGTTCACTGAAGCTTTCTTT
CDR3: CASSNRDRFTEAFF

V: TRBV27
D: NA
J: TRBJ1-1
size: NA
DNA: TGTGCCAGCAGCCTGGTGGGCAGGCCTGAAGCTTTCTTT
CDR3: CASSLVGRPEAFF

V: TRBV30
D: NA
J: TRBJ2-1
size: once
DNA: TGTGCCTGGAGTGTTGCTGATGAGCAGTTCTTC
CDR3: CAWSVADEQFF

V: TRBV27
D: NA
J: TRBJ1-1
size: NA
DNA: TGTGCCAGCAGTCCTGGACGTAAGAACACTGAAGCTTTCTTT
CDR3: CASSPGRKNTEAFF

V: TRBV4-2
D: TRBD2
J: TRBJ2-7
size: NA
DNA: TGTGCCAGCAGCCAAGAAACTAGCGGGGGCTACGAGCAGTACTTC
CDR3: CASSQETSGGYEQYF

V: TRBV29-1
D: NA
J: TRBJ1-1
size: NA
DNA: TGCAGCGTTGAAGGCCCAAATCCCGAGAAAGCTTTCTTT
CDR3: CSVEGPNPEKAFF

V: TRBV5-6
D: NA
J: TRBJ2-7
size: NA
DNA: TGTGCCAGCAGCTTAAGTCTTGAGCAGTACTTC
CDR3: CASSLSLEQYF

V: TRBV27
D: TRBD1
J: TRBJ2-2
size: once
DNA: TGTGCCAGCAGTAGACAGAGGGGACAGGGCACCGGGGAGCTGTTTTTT
CDR3: CASSRQRGQGTGELFF

V: TRBV29-1
D: NA
J: TRBJ2-7
size: NA
DNA: TGCAGCGTTGAACTAGGGACAAGCTCCTACGAGCAGTACTTC
CDR3: CSVELGTSSYEQYF

V: TRBV30
D: TRBD2
J: TRBJ2-1
size: NA
DNA: TGTGCCTGGAGCCTACTAGCGTCCAATGAGCAGTTCTTC
CDR3: CAWSLLASNEQFF

V: TRBV7-6
D: TRBD1
J: TRBJ1-1
size: NA
DNA: TGTGCCAGCAGCTTGGGTGCCGGAGGGACAGGGGTGGACACTGAAGCTTTCTTT
CDR3: CASSLGAGGTGVDTEAFF

V: TRBV7-9
D: NA
J: TRBJ1-2
size: NA
DNA: TGTGCCAGCAGCTTAGCCGAGAACTATGGCTACACCTTC
CDR3: CASSLAENYGYTF

V: TRBV6-5
D: NA
J: TRBJ2-7
size: once
DNA: TGTGCCAGCAGTTTAACCGGCAGGCACGAGCAGTACTTC
CDR3: CASSLTGRHEQYF

V: TRBV10-3
D: NA
J: TRBJ2-5
size: NA
DNA: TGTGCCATCAGCGAGGGACCGGGACAACAAGAGACCCAGTACTTC
CDR3: CAISEGPGQQETQYF

V: TRBV27
D: NA
J: TRBJ2-1
size: NA
DNA: TGTGCCAGCAGTCCGGGCTTGAATGAGCAGTTCTTC
CDR3: CASSPGLNEQFF

V: TRBV5-6
D: NA
J: TRBJ1-2
size: once
DNA: TGTGCCAGCAGTAATGGGGTCAGCTACACCTTC
CDR3: CASSNGVSYTF

V: TRBV27
D: TRBD1
J: TRBJ2-7
size: NA
DNA: TGTGCCAGCCGAAGGCAGGGGGACAGGTTATACGAGCAGTACTTC
CDR3: CASRRQGDRLYEQYF

V: TRBV29-1
D: TRBD1
J: TRBJ2-7
size: NA
DNA: TGCAGCGGAGGGGACAGGGGGTACGAGCAGTACTTC
CDR3: CSGGDRGYEQYF

V: TRBV15
D: NA
J: TRBJ2-1
size: NA
DNA: TGTGCCACCAGCAGAGATCGGTGGAGTGAGCAGTTCTTC
CDR3: CATSRDRWSEQFF

V: TRBV6-6
D: NA
J: TRBJ2-4
size: few
DNA: TGTCCGGAGGGATTAGCCAAAAACATTCAGTACTTC
CDR3: CPEGLAKNIQYF

V: TRBV10-2
D: TRBD2
J: TRBJ2-7
size: few
DNA: TGCGCCAGCAGAATAGCGGGGAGTTACGAGCAGTACTTC
CDR3: CASRIAGSYEQYF